The TCR beta chain described here comes from a study of beta chain features in type 1 diabetes. Central memory, naive, regulatory and stem cell-like memory CD4+ cells were sorted by CD45RO/CCR7/CD25/CD127/CD95/CD27. Each sorted fraction was over 95% pure. Of the isolated RNA, all was reverse transcribed, and so the sequenced material was expressed TCRB transcripts. Assay: immunoSEQ multiplex PCR; the TCRdb copy retains only in-frame clones and omits some. The table has hundreds of thousands of clones, around 16% seen once; the top ten hold roughly 0.098%. Germline V lookup: CDR1 KGHSH, CDR2 LQKENI. V lost 5 bases, J lost 10 bases, and 8 bases stayed unmatched. The CDR3 totals 15 residues.

The rearrangement joins TRBV18 to TRBJ2-4; 13 bases agree with TRBD2. This clonotype was sampled from a man younger than 35 in good health. Sequences were obtained from naive CD4+ T cells from blood. The CDR3 is CASSFGLAGVGIQYF. The CDR3 region has the DNA TGTGCCAGCTCATTCGGACTAGCGGGAGTAGGAATTCAGTACTTC.